The T cell receptor (beta chain) described here comes from a study of blood T cell repertoires in COVID-19. The overall study: Collection of acute and convalescent COVID-19 samples took place in the United States, Italy and Spain. Nucleic acid was either cDNA or gDNA, and it came from T cells, B-cell-depleted T cells, or PBMCs.

In the original processing: It was from reference gene primer amplification that nucleated cell counts were estimated. The protocol was immunoSEQ multiplex PCR, while the TCRdb copy is restricted to in-frame clones and leaves out a portion. V, J and clone size reflect that table, while D and trimming were determined from the DNA. The sample holds 70,000 to 85,000 clones, around 80% seen once. Trimming took 8 bases from V and 6 from J, leaving 14 bases between them. This CDR3 contains 12 residues. Germline values: CDR1 MDHEN, CDR2 SYDVKM. The origin of this receptor is a human donor in a cohort sampled during active COVID-19. This chain links TRBV28 with TRBJ2-7; possible D gene TRBD2, 7 bases. Input material: peripheral blood. The CDR3 sequence: CASQLGGLEQYF. The CDR3 nucleotides read TGTGCCAGCCAGTTGGGGGGGCTCGAGCAGTACTTC.